This T cell receptor (beta chain) was recorded in a study of post-analysis software for immune sequencing data. Across the whole study: There were relapsing-remitting, secondary progressive and progressive-relapsing multiple sclerosis among the disease courses included. Study-level findings and limits: With F measure, samples from one preparation batch clustered together strongly. Patients showed TRBV5-6, TRBV5-1 and TRBV20-1 among five TRBV segments more frequent than in controls. In multiple sclerosis, normalized Chao1 diversity was significantly below that of controls.

To note about this clonotype: The antigen remains undetermined.

Incorporated into the TCR beta cDNA libraries were unique molecular identifiers, which served to reduce PCR and sequencing biases. One entry per CDR3 protein, called by TCRdb with MiXCR from the PCR reads. The sample gives approximately 570,000 distinct CDR3 sequences, about 40% of which show up once; around 1.7% is in the top ten. Germline trimming cut 3 bases from V and 11 bases from J; bases unmatched to any gene: 13. The CDR3 runs to 15 residues. Germline values: CDR1 MNHEY, CDR2 SMNVEV (reference sequence). This TCR was recovered from a girl between 10 and 17 years old with multiple sclerosis. The sample was blood. V and J are TRBV27 and TRBJ2-1, with TRBD1 matching over 7 bases. The CDR3 sequence: CASSFSPGGRNKQFF. In DNA, the CDR3 is TGTGCCAGCAGTTTTTCGCCAGGGGGTAGGAATAAGCAGTTCTTC.